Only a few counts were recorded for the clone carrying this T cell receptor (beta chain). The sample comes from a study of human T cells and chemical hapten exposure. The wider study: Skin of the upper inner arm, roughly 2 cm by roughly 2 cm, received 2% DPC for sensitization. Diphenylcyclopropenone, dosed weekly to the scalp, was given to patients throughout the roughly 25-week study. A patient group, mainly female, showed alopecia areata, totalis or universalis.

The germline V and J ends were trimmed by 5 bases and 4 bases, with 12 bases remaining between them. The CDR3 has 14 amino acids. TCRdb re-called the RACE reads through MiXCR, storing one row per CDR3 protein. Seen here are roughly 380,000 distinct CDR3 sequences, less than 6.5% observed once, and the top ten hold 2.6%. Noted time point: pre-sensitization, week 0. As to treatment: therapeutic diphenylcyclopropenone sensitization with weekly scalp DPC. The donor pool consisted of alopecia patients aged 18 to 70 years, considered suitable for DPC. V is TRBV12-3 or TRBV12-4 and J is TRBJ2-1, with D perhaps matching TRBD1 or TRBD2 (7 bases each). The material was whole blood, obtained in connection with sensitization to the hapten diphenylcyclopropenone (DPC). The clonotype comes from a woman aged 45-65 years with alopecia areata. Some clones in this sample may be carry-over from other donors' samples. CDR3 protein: CASSAGGVYNEQFF. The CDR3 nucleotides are TGTGCCAGCAGTGCAGGGGGGGTTTACAATGAGCAGTTCTTC.